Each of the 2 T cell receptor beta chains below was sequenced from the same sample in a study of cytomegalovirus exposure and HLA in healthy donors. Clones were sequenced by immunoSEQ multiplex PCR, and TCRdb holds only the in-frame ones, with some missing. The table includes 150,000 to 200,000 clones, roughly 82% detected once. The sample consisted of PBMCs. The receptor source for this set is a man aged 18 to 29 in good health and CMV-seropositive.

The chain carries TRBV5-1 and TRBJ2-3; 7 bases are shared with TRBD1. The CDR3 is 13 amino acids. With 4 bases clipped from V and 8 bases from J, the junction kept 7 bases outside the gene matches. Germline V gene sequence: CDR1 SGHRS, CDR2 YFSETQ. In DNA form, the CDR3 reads TGCGCCAGCAGCGAACAGGGGTGGGGTACGCAGTATTTT. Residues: CASSEQGWGTQYF.

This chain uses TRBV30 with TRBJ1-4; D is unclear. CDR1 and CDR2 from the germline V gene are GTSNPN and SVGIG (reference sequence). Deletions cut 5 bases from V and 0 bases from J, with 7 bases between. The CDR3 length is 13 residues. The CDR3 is CAWARATNEKLFF. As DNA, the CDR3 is TGTGCCTGGGCGAGGGCAACTAATGAAAAACTGTTTTTT.